These T cell receptor beta chains were read from a single sample in a study of sequential checkpoint blockade in melanoma. Profiling relied on immunoSEQ multiplex PCR, and the TCRdb table lists in-frame clones only, not all of them. The table includes about 12,000 clones, roughly four fifths detected once. Sequencing was performed on CD8+ T cells sorted from blood (inferred from file names), taken from a patient given nivolumab and ipilimumab in sequence. Every receptor here comes from a human donor with melanoma. Each CDR3 is given with its conserved first and last residue. A D gene is named only where the DNA matches it firmly. Expanded clones get a size class; other rows say once, few or many, or leave the size out.

CDR3nt: TGCGCCAGCAGCCAAGAAGTCGGCGGCCTAGAACTGTTTTTT
CDR3aa: CASSQEVGGLELFF
v_gene: TRBV4-1
d_gene: .
j_gene: TRBJ1-4
abundance: .

CDR3nt: TGTGCCATCGCCCCGGGACTAGCGGAGCAGTTCTTC
CDR3aa: CAIAPGLAEQFF
v_gene: TRBV10-3
d_gene: TRBD2
j_gene: TRBJ2-1
abundance: few

CDR3nt: TGTGCCAGCAGTGCCAGGGGAGTCACTGAAGCTTTCTTT
CDR3aa: CASSARGVTEAFF
v_gene: TRBV6-5
d_gene: .
j_gene: TRBJ1-1
abundance: once

CDR3nt: TGTGCCAGCAGCCCGGACAGGGTAACATCTGAAGCTTTCTTT
CDR3aa: CASSPDRVTSEAFF
v_gene: TRBV16
d_gene: TRBD1
j_gene: TRBJ1-1
abundance: few

CDR3nt: TGTGCCAGCAGTTACGGGACAGGGGGGCATGAGCAGTTCTTC
CDR3aa: CASSYGTGGHEQFF
v_gene: TRBV6-5
d_gene: TRBD1
j_gene: TRBJ2-1
abundance: .

CDR3nt: TGTGCCAGCAGCCCCCCAGGGATCAGCACAGATACGCAGTATTTT
CDR3aa: CASSPPGISTDTQYF
v_gene: TRBV7-9
d_gene: .
j_gene: TRBJ2-3
abundance: .

CDR3nt: TGTGCCAGCAGCCCATCAGGGGTTAGCACAGATACGCAGTATTTT
CDR3aa: CASSPSGVSTDTQYF
v_gene: TRBV7-9
d_gene: .
j_gene: TRBJ2-3
abundance: .

CDR3nt: TGTGCCAGCAGCCTCGGTCATCCGTACAATGAGCAGTTCTTC
CDR3aa: CASSLGHPYNEQFF
v_gene: TRBV25-1
d_gene: .
j_gene: TRBJ2-1
abundance: few

CDR3nt: TGTGCCAGCAGCGTAGAGGGGGGGACACGTAACTATGGCTACACCTTC
CDR3aa: CASSVEGGTRNYGYTF
v_gene: TRBV9
d_gene: .
j_gene: TRBJ1-2
abundance: .

CDR3nt: TGTGCCAGCAGCTTAGCGCGATATGGTGCCGGGGAGCTGTTTTTT
CDR3aa: CASSLARYGAGELFF
v_gene: TRBV11-2
d_gene: .
j_gene: TRBJ2-2
abundance: .

CDR3nt: TGTGCCATCAGTGTTCCGGGACAGGGGGCGGAAAATGAGCAGTTCTTC
CDR3aa: CAISVPGQGAENEQFF
v_gene: TRBV10-3
d_gene: TRBD1
j_gene: TRBJ2-1
abundance: .

CDR3nt: TGTGCCAGCAGTTACTCGGAAGGCGGGAACACTGAAGCTTTCTTT
CDR3aa: CASSYSEGGNTEAFF
v_gene: TRBV6-5
d_gene: .
j_gene: TRBJ1-1
abundance: few

CDR3nt: TGTGCCAGCAGCTTAACTAGCGGGGGATACAATGAGCAGTTCTTC
CDR3aa: CASSLTSGGYNEQFF
v_gene: TRBV5-8
d_gene: TRBD2
j_gene: TRBJ2-1
abundance: .

CDR3nt: TGTGCCATTGCGGGGGGGGTCTCTGGGGCCAACGTCCTGACTTTC
CDR3aa: CAIAGGVSGANVLTF
v_gene: TRBV6-5
d_gene: TRBD2
j_gene: TRBJ2-6
abundance: few

CDR3nt: TGTGCCAGGCAGCGGGGGAGCTCCTACGAGCAGTACTTC
CDR3aa: CARQRGSSYEQYF
v_gene: TRBV2
d_gene: TRBD2
j_gene: TRBJ2-7
abundance: .

CDR3nt: TGTGCCAGCTCACGCGGACGACAGGTCCTCTACGAGCAGTACTTC
CDR3aa: CASSRGRQVLYEQYF
v_gene: TRBV18
d_gene: .
j_gene: TRBJ2-7
abundance: few

CDR3nt: TGCAGCGTTCTAGGTGACCAGCGGGGGAACACAGATACGCAGTATTTT
CDR3aa: CSVLGDQRGNTDTQYF
v_gene: TRBV29-1
d_gene: TRBD2
j_gene: TRBJ2-3
abundance: few

CDR3nt: TGTGCCAGTAGTACGGACAGGGGACCAGCTAACTATGGCTACACCTTC
CDR3aa: CASSTDRGPANYGYTF
v_gene: TRBV19
d_gene: TRBD1
j_gene: TRBJ1-2
abundance: .

CDR3nt: TGTGCCAGCAGCTTAGGAGACAGGGGGGGAAGAAAGATGAACACTGAAGCTTTCTTT
CDR3aa: CASSLGDRGGRKMNTEAFF
v_gene: TRBV7-3
d_gene: TRBD1
j_gene: TRBJ1-1
abundance: .

CDR3nt: TGTGCCAGTACGGCGGGGGGTATACAAGAGACCCAGTACTTC
CDR3aa: CASTAGGIQETQYF
v_gene: TRBV19
d_gene: TRBD2
j_gene: TRBJ2-5
abundance: .

CDR3nt: TGTGCCAGCAGCTTGCTAGCGAAGTTAGATGAGCAGTTCTTC
CDR3aa: CASSLLAKLDEQFF
v_gene: TRBV7-4
d_gene: .
j_gene: TRBJ2-1
abundance: .

CDR3nt: TGTGCCAGTCGTCAGGGAGGGGAGCAGTTCTTC
CDR3aa: CASRQGGEQFF
v_gene: TRBV19
d_gene: TRBD2
j_gene: TRBJ2-1
abundance: .

CDR3nt: TGTGCCTGGAGTGTAACCGGCGGGGGCATTCAGTACTTC
CDR3aa: CAWSVTGGGIQYF
v_gene: TRBV30
d_gene: TRBD2
j_gene: TRBJ2-4
abundance: .

CDR3nt: TGCAGCGTTGAAGGCGGCTGGGTAGCGGGGGGGGCCACCCAAGAGACCCAGTACTTC
CDR3aa: CSVEGGWVAGGATQETQYF
v_gene: TRBV29-1
d_gene: TRBD2
j_gene: TRBJ2-5
abundance: .

CDR3nt: TGTGCCAGCAGAGCACCGGGACAGGGTAACACCGGGGAGCTGTTTTTT
CDR3aa: CASRAPGQGNTGELFF
v_gene: TRBV2
d_gene: TRBD1
j_gene: TRBJ2-2
abundance: .

CDR3nt: TGTGCCAGCAGTCCAAGGACAGGGGCGAACTATGGCTACACCTTC
CDR3aa: CASSPRTGANYGYTF
v_gene: TRBV28
d_gene: TRBD1
j_gene: TRBJ1-2
abundance: .

CDR3nt: TGTGCCAGCAGTGACGTGAGGAATGGCTACACCTTC
CDR3aa: CASSDVRNGYTF
v_gene: TRBV25-1
d_gene: .
j_gene: TRBJ1-2
abundance: .

CDR3nt: TGCGCCAGCAGCCCCTCCCCTAGGTCGACCGGGGAGCTGTTTTTT
CDR3aa: CASSPSPRSTGELFF
v_gene: TRBV4-1
d_gene: .
j_gene: TRBJ2-2
abundance: once

CDR3nt: TGTGCCAGCAGTTACTCAAGGACAGGGAACACTGAAGCTTTCTTT
CDR3aa: CASSYSRTGNTEAFF
v_gene: TRBV6-5
d_gene: TRBD1
j_gene: TRBJ1-1
abundance: .

CDR3nt: TGTGCCAGCAGTTTAAGGGGACAGGGACACGAGCAGTACTTC
CDR3aa: CASSLRGQGHEQYF
v_gene: TRBV28
d_gene: TRBD1
j_gene: TRBJ2-7
abundance: .

CDR3nt: TGTGCCAGCAGCCTGGGGGTGGGCGGGAGGGAGGTGTACGAGCAGTACTTC
CDR3aa: CASSLGVGGREVYEQYF
v_gene: TRBV7-8
d_gene: TRBD2
j_gene: TRBJ2-7
abundance: .

CDR3nt: TGTGCCATCAGTACGACAGGGAGCAATCAGCCCCAGCATTTT
CDR3aa: CAISTTGSNQPQHF
v_gene: TRBV10-3
d_gene: TRBD1
j_gene: TRBJ1-5
abundance: .

CDR3nt: TGTGCCAGCAGCTTGGGACAGGGGTTCTTGGATACGCAGTATTTT
CDR3aa: CASSLGQGFLDTQYF
v_gene: TRBV5-8
d_gene: TRBD1
j_gene: TRBJ2-3
abundance: .

CDR3nt: TGTGCCAGCAGCTTAGGGTCTTTGGCTAGCGGGAGGACTGAGCAGTTCTTC
CDR3aa: CASSLGSLASGRTEQFF
v_gene: TRBV7-9
d_gene: TRBD2
j_gene: TRBJ2-1
abundance: .

CDR3nt: TGTGCTAGTGGTTTGATGGTATTCTCCAGTGAGCAGTTCTTC
CDR3aa: CASGLMVFSSEQFF
v_gene: TRBV12-5
d_gene: .
j_gene: TRBJ2-1
abundance: .

CDR3nt: TGTGCCAGTAGTATAGGTGGGACAGGGGGCTCTCGAAACACCATATATTTT
CDR3aa: CASSIGGTGGSRNTIYF
v_gene: TRBV19
d_gene: TRBD1
j_gene: TRBJ1-3
abundance: .

CDR3nt: TGTGCCATCAGTGAGTCGACTAGCGGGAGGACAGCAAATGAGCAGTTCTTC
CDR3aa: CAISESTSGRTANEQFF
v_gene: TRBV10-3
d_gene: TRBD2
j_gene: TRBJ2-1
abundance: .

CDR3nt: TGTGCCAGCACCCCTAGCGGGAGTTCCGCAGATACGCAGTATTTT
CDR3aa: CASTPSGSSADTQYF
v_gene: TRBV9
d_gene: TRBD2
j_gene: TRBJ2-3
abundance: once

CDR3nt: TGCGCCAGCAGCTTGGAGTGGGGGCGGGGGACTGAAGCTTTCTTT
CDR3aa: CASSLEWGRGTEAFF
v_gene: TRBV5-1
d_gene: .
j_gene: TRBJ1-1
abundance: .

CDR3nt: TGTGCCAGCAGTCGGTCTAGCGGGAGTGCAGATACGCAGTATTTT
CDR3aa: CASSRSSGSADTQYF
v_gene: TRBV6-4
d_gene: TRBD2
j_gene: TRBJ2-3
abundance: .

CDR3nt: TGTGCCAGCAGTTGGGGGGGGAACACCGGGGAGCTGTTTTTT
CDR3aa: CASSWGGNTGELFF
v_gene: TRBV27
d_gene: TRBD2
j_gene: TRBJ2-2
abundance: .